This entry lists 2 T cell receptor beta chains sequenced from one sample in a study of T cells in Graves' hyperthyroidism and ophthalmopathy. There were TCR beta CDR3 regions amplified from RNA transcripts. HTBI primers drove first-round RT-PCR of the TCR CDR3. MiXCR, run by TCRdb on the multiplex PCR reads, gives a single entry per CDR3 protein. The table lists about 570,000 distinct CDR3 sequences, roughly 46% of them singletons. Source material: peripheral blood or thyroid tissue (not recorded which). These receptors were obtained from an adult woman with Graves' disease, either hyperthyroidism or ophthalmopathy (not recorded which).

This clonotype was seen just once. V is TRBV7-3 and J is TRBJ2-5; TRBD2 matches 7 bases. Germline V gives CDR1 SGHTA, CDR2 FQGTGA. The CDR3 length is 15 residues. V dropped 4 bases and J dropped 8; count of bases not matched to a gene: 13. CDR3 coding DNA: TGTGCCAGCAGCTCGCTCGGGGAGGGAGAGGCTACCCAGTACTTC. It is translated as CASSSLGEGEATQYF.

The sample holds many counts of this clonotype. The V and J genes are TRBV11-2 and TRBJ1-5; D remains unclear. Germline CDR1 reads SGHAT; CDR2 reads FQNNGV. CDR3 length equals 13 residues. Trimming left V 1 base short and J 7 bases short, with 8 bases between. The CDR3 spells CASSLGLWQPQHF. The CDR3, as DNA: TGTGCCAGCAGCTTAGGTTTGTGGCAGCCCCAGCATTTT.